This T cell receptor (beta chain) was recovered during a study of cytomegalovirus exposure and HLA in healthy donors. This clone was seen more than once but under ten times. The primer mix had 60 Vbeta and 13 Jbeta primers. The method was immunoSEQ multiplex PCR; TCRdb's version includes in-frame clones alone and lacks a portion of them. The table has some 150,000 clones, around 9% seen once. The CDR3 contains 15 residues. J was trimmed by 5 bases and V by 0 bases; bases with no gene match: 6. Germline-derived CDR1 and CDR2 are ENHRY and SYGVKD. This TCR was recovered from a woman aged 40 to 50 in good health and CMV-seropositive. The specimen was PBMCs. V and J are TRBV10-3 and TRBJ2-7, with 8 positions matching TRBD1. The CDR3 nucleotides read TGTGCCATCAGTGAGTCCAGGACAGGGTCCCACGAGCAGTACTTC. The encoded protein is CAISESRTGSHEQYF.